What follows are 20 T cell receptor beta chains derived from one specimen sequenced in a study of shared clonotypes between healthy human individuals. In the naive CD8 group, cells lacked CD45RO and were positively selected for CCR7, so terminally differentiated effector memory CD45RA+ cells were left out. The assay was immunoSEQ multiplex PCR, and TCRdb's table has in-frame clones only and misses some. The sample carries about 1,800,000 clones, roughly 95% recorded once. Input material: naive CD8+ T cells sorted from blood. The receptors shown here come from a man aged 18 to 30 in good health.

This chain links TRBV13 with TRBJ1-2; TRBD1 aligns across 8 bases. The CDR3 contains 15 residues. Germline V gives CDR1 PRHDT, CDR2 FYEKMQ (reference sequence). V shed 5 bases, J shed 5 bases, and the junction held 10 bases outside the gene matches. The CDR3 DNA sequence: TGTGCCAGCAGCCACCAAGGACAGGGAGGGTATGGCTACACCTTC. Translation gives CASSHQGQGGYGYTF.

The chain recombines TRBV19 with TRBJ2-7; D is uncertain. Trimming took off 1 base at V and 5 bases at J, with 12 bases between the two ends. The CDR3 totals 14 residues. Germline CDR1 reads LNHDA; CDR2 reads SQIVND (reference sequence). CDR3 loop: CASSIGSWSDEQYF. The CDR3 coding sequence is TGTGCCAGTAGTATAGGGTCATGGAGTGACGAGCAGTACTTC.

This rearrangement joins TRBV30 to TRBJ1-5; D uncertain. This CDR3 spans 13 amino acids. In germline, CDR1 is GTSNPN, CDR2 SVGIG (reference sequence). With 2 bases removed from V and 6 bases from J, the gap between germline ends came to 11 bases. In nucleotides, the CDR3 is TGTGCCTGGAGTAACTGGATCGGTCAGCCCCAGCATTTT. Its translation: CAWSNWIGQPQHF.

This clone has just one count. The chain carries TRBV9 and TRBJ2-7, with TRBD2 matching over 12 bases. Germline CDR1 SGDLS, CDR2 YYNGEE. The CDR3 runs to 15 residues. With 4 bases clipped from V and 4 bases from J, the junction kept 6 bases outside the gene matches. CDR3 in amino acids: CASSPLAGGRYEQYF. As DNA, the CDR3 is TGTGCCAGCAGCCCTCTAGCGGGAGGGCGATACGAGCAGTACTTC.

J is TRBJ2-3 and V is TRBV30, with a possible D match to TRBD1 (6 bases). Trimming shortened V by 8 bases and J by 2 bases, and 23 bases separated the two germline ends. In germline, CDR1 is GTSNPN, CDR2 SVGIG (reference sequence). The CDR3 is made up of 16 amino acids. Here the CDR3 reads CAGLALGHPPTDTQYF. The CDR3 DNA reads TGTGCCGGTCTAGCTTTGGGACACCCACCCACAGATACGCAGTATTTT.

The gene calls are TRBV4-3 and TRBJ2-6; TRBD1 might be the D (6 bases). The V gene's germline CDR1 is LGHNA and CDR2 YSLEER. V was trimmed by 0 bases and J by 0 bases, leaving 12 bases between them. The CDR3 contains 18 residues. In nucleotides, the CDR3 is TGCGCCAGCAGCCAAGATCAGGGGCCCTACTCTGGGGCCAACGTCCTGACTTTC. Translation gives CASSQDQGPYSGANVLTF.

The rearrangement links TRBV4-3 to TRBJ2-1, with 7 bases lining up with TRBD2. With V trimmed by 0 bases and J by 5 bases, 7 bases remained unmatched. From germline, CDR1 is LGHNA and CDR2 YSLEER. This CDR3 spans 16 amino acids. Here the CDR3 reads CASSQDAAGEDNEQFF. CDR3 nucleotide sequence: TGCGCCAGCAGCCAAGACGCGGCGGGAGAGGACAATGAGCAGTTCTTC.

CDR3 amino acids: CASSEVGLAGYYEQYF. CDR3 nucleotides: TGTGCCAGCAGTGAAGTGGGACTAGCGGGTTATTACGAGCAGTACTTC. This sequence joins TRBV2 and TRBJ2-7; 12 bases line up with TRBD2. Germline loops: CDR1 SNHLY, CDR2 FYNNEI. This CDR3 comprises 16 residues. V lost 1 base and J lost 4; bases outside the gene matches: 5.

The table lists this clone with a count of one. The chain uses TRBV5-5 and TRBJ2-7; D not certain. CDR1 and CDR2 from the germline V gene are SGHKS and YYEKEE (reference sequence). Trimming stripped 3 bases from V and 2 bases from J, with 12 bases between. The CDR3 extends over 14 amino acids. In DNA form, the CDR3 reads TGTGCCAGCAGCTCCCGGCAGGCCCCCTACGAGCAGTACTTC. This sequence encodes CASSSRQAPYEQYF.

The chain employs TRBV7-9 and TRBJ2-5; TRBD1 or TRBD2 may be the D gene (5 bases each). This CDR3 is built from 15 residues. From germline, CDR1 is SEHNR and CDR2 FQNEAQ (reference sequence). The V and J ends lost 0 bases and 0 bases respectively, with 8 bases between them. CDR3 sequence reads: CASSLAGRYQETQYF. The DNA of the CDR3 is TGTGCCAGCAGCTTAGCGGGACGGTACCAAGAGACCCAGTACTTC.

This sequence joins TRBV9 and TRBJ2-1; TRBD2 matches at 7 bases. Germline CDR1 SGDLS, CDR2 YYNGEE. The J segment lost 5 bases and the V segment lost 0 bases, leaving 8 bases of the junction unmatched. The CDR3 totals 16 residues. CDR3 amino acids: CASSVAQGGSNNEQFF. DNA for the CDR3: TGTGCCAGCAGCGTAGCTCAGGGAGGGAGCAACAATGAGCAGTTCTTC.

The rearrangement joins TRBV5-1 to TRBJ2-1; D gene unclear. The V and J ends lost 7 bases and 8 bases respectively, with 13 bases between them. CDR1 and CDR2 (germline): SGHRS, YFSETQ. This CDR3 spans 12 amino acids. CDR3 sequence: CASGSISDEQFF. The CDR3, as DNA: TGCGCCAGCGGTTCCATAAGCGATGAGCAGTTCTTC. Together with reference TRBV5-1 and TRBJ2-1, the CDR3 gives the full variable domain: KAGVTQTPRYLIKTRGQQVTLSCSPISGHRSVSWYQQTPGQGLQFLFEYFSETQRNKGNFPGRFSGRQFSNSRSEMNVSTLELGDSALYLCASGSISDEQFFGPGTRLTVL.

CDR3 sequence reads: CASSQQQGKVYEQYF. The CDR3 DNA sequence: TGCGCCAGCAGCCAACAACAGGGTAAGGTCTACGAGCAGTACTTC. The V gene is TRBV4-1, the J gene TRBJ2-7, with a weak D call TRBD1 (6 bases). CDR1 MGHRA and CDR2 YSYEKL come from the germline V gene. CDR3 length: 15 residues. V dropped 2 bases and J dropped 3 bases, with 14 bases sitting between them.

The chain couples TRBV11-2 to TRBJ2-4, with a weak D call TRBD2 (5 bases). Germline loops: CDR1 SGHAT, CDR2 FQNNGV. Trimming shortened V by 5 bases and J by 0 bases, and 14 bases separated the two germline ends. This CDR3 is 16 amino acids long. The CDR3 here is CASSPRTGLAKNIQYF. CDR3 bases: TGTGCCAGCAGCCCAAGGACCGGACTAGCCAAAAACATTCAGTACTTC.

V usage is TRBV7-2 and J usage is TRBJ2-7; TRBD2 matches at 11 bases. The germline V gene has CDR1 SGHTA and CDR2 FQGNSA. V shed 3 bases, J shed 0 bases, and the junction held 10 bases outside the gene matches. This CDR3 region has 18 residues. The CDR3 sequence is CASSFGPPSGRSSYEQYF. In nucleotides, the CDR3 is TGTGCCAGCAGCTTTGGCCCCCCTAGCGGGAGGAGCTCCTACGAGCAGTACTTC. Complete variable domain (other parts from reference TRBV7-2 and TRBJ2-7): GAGVSQSPSNKVTEKGKDVELRCDPISGHTALYWYRQSLGQGLEFLIYFQGNSAPDKSGLPSDRFSAERTGGSVSTLTIQRTQQEDSAVYLCASSFGPPSGRSSYEQYFGPGTRLTVT.

The genes are TRBV6-5 and TRBJ1-1; maybe TRBD1 (5 bases). This CDR3 is built from 12 residues. The V end lost 4 bases, the J end lost 4 bases, and 7 bases lay between the germline ends. Germline CDR1 and CDR2: MNHEY and SVGAGI. CDR3 region: CASSSGPTEAFF. CDR3 DNA sequence: TGTGCCAGCAGTTCAGGGCCCACTGAAGCTTTCTTT.

This chain uses TRBV4-1 with TRBJ2-1; D uncertain. The germline gives CDR1 MGHRA, CDR2 YSYEKL. Trimming took 4 bases from V and 5 from J, leaving 9 bases between them. The CDR3 is 13 residues long. The CDR3 region has the DNA TGCGCCAGCAGCCCGGCACGGGACAATGAGCAGTTCTTC. This encodes CASSPARDNEQFF.

This chain connects TRBV5-8 to TRBJ1-1; no firm D call. V gave up 1 base and J gave up 0 bases, with 7 bases separating them. The length of the CDR3 is 14 residues. Germline CDR1 and CDR2: SGHTS and YDEGEE. The CDR3 coding sequence is TGTGCCAGCAGCTTGACAGAGATGAACACTGAAGCTTTCTTT. Its translation is CASSLTEMNTEAFF.

The chain uses TRBV6-1 and TRBJ2-7, with D unresolved. V lost 8 bases, J lost 5 bases, and 10 bases lay in between. The CDR3 runs 11 residues. The germline CDR1 and CDR2 sequences are MNHNS and SASEGT. The CDR3 sequence: CASQSLDEQYF. The CDR3 nucleotides are TGTGCCAGCCAGTCGCTAGACGAGCAGTACTTC.

The rearrangement joins TRBV30 to TRBJ2-3; the D call may be TRBD1 or TRBD2 (5 bases each). The length of the CDR3 is 14 residues. Looked up from germline, CDR1 is GTSNPN and CDR2 is SVGIG (reference sequence). Trimming stripped 8 bases from V and 2 bases from J, with 17 bases between. In DNA form, the CDR3 reads TGTGCCGGCACGAGGGGCGCCATCACAGATACGCAGTATTTT. It specifies CAGTRGAITDTQYF.